This T cell receptor beta chain was sequenced for a study of cytomegalovirus exposure and HLA in healthy donors. Whole-study findings and limits: It was shown in a later analysis that HLA-associated TCR beta chains were more clonally expanded than other, equally common chains.

Concerning this clone: Its antigen is undetermined. Within the sample, other DNA sequences also encode this same CDR3.

PCR involved 60 Vbeta and 13 Jbeta primers. Using immunoSEQ multiplex PCR, the repertoire was profiled, and TCRdb retains in-frame clones only, with some absent. The data show approximately 180,000 clones, more than 9.5% seen once. CDR1 is MDHEN, CDR2 SYDVKM, per germline. V dropped 3 bases and J dropped 3 bases, with 11 bases sitting between them. This CDR3 contains 15 residues. The chain has TRBV28 and TRBJ2-2; possibly TRBD2 for D (6 bases). The sequence was obtained from a man aged 50-60 years in good health and CMV-seropositive. Sequenced input: PBMCs. This CDR3 reads CASSFLRGYTGELFF. The CDR3 region has the DNA TGTGCCAGCAGTTTCTTACGGGGGTACACCGGGGAGCTGTTTTTT.